The clone carrying this T cell receptor beta chain was counted a single time. Its target is unknown. This sample is drawn from a study of memory CD4+ T cells and cytomegalovirus serostatus. Study summary: Donors were healthy Belgian adults, 10 or so CMV seropositive and approximately 25 seronegative. General study findings and limits: Of more than 150 reported CMV TCRbeta sequences, roughly 70 were found in memory CD4+ repertoires. A US-trained random forest predicted CMV serostatus with median AUC around 0.9.

Assay: immunoSEQ multiplex PCR; the TCRdb copy retains only in-frame clones and omits some. The table has about 61,000 clones, approximately 78% seen once; the top ten hold 0.85% to 0.95%. The V segment lost 6 bases and the J segment 1 base; nucleotides outside the gene matches: 5. Germline V CDR1 and CDR2: MDHEN, SYDVKM. This CDR3 contains 14 residues. The sort gate was single viable CD3+CD4+CD8-CD45RO+ cells for memory CD4+ T cells. Donors' CMV status reflects serum IgG against pp150, pp28, p38, p52. This chain connects TRBV28 to TRBJ2-7; TRBD2 matches at 8 bases. The sample was memory CD4+ T cells from blood. This TCR derives from an adult in good health and CMV-seronegative. DNA for the CDR3: TGTGCCAGCAGGAGTAGCGGGAAGTCCTACGAGCAGTACTTC. Translated, it gives CASRSSGKSYEQYF.